The rows below give T cell receptor beta chains drawn from one sample of a study of EBV T-cell therapy then PD-1 blockade in nasopharyngeal carcinoma. Only in-frame clones appear in the TCRdb table, and some are missing; sequencing was by immunoSEQ multiplex PCR. Here the sample spans roughly 22,000 clones, 70% to 85% being singletons. What these receptors recognize is not known. Material: CD8+ T cells from blood, obtained at day -245 from a patient whose treatment included autologous EBV-specific T cells and nivolumab. The receptors were gathered from a man in his forties or fifties with nasopharyngeal carcinoma. Both conserved end residues are part of each CDR3. D genes are given only for firm matches. Clone size is stated in some rows and not others, as once, few, many or a class when expanded.

CDR3 length	D gene	V gene	clone size	J gene	CDR3 DNA	CDR3 protein
12	-	TRBV12-3/TRBV12-4	-	TRBJ1-1	TGTGCCAGCAGTTTTGATCCCACTGAAGCTTTCTTT	CASSFDPTEAFF
14	-	TRBV19	-	TRBJ1-6	TGTGCCAGTACCCGGGACACCACTGGTTCACCCCTCCACTTT	CASTRDTTGSPLHF
14	-	TRBV7-9	medium-sized	TRBJ2-5	TGTGCCAGCAGCCTTAGCGGTCTCCAAGAGACCCAGTACTTC	CASSLSGLQETQYF
17	-	TRBV4-1	-	TRBJ1-5	TGCGCCAGCAGCCAATTTTTATCACAGAATAGCAATCAGCCCCAGCATTTT	CASSQFLSQNSNQPQHF
15	-	TRBV24-1	-	TRBJ2-2	TGTGCCACCAGTGACCGGACAGCCCACACCGGGGAGCTGTTTTTT	CATSDRTAHTGELFF
14	-	TRBV7-3	few	TRBJ2-7	TGTGCCAGCAGCTTACCAGAGTCCTCCTACGAGCAGTACTTC	CASSLPESSYEQYF
14	TRBD2	TRBV6-2/TRBV6-3	-	TRBJ2-7	TGTGCCAGCAGTTACACTAGCGGGGCCTACGAGCAGTACTTC	CASSYTSGAYEQYF
15	-	TRBV5-4	-	TRBJ1-4	TGTGCCAGCAGCCGTCGGGTACCCTACAATGAAAAACTGTTTTTT	CASSRRVPYNEKLFF
15	TRBD1	TRBV13	-	TRBJ1-2	TGTGCCAGCAGCATCGGGACAGGGGACATTTATGGCTACACCTTC	CASSIGTGDIYGYTF
16	TRBD1	TRBV5-1	-	TRBJ2-3	TGCGCCAGCAGCTTGGTCTCGACAGGGTGGACAGATACGCAGTATTTT	CASSLVSTGWTDTQYF
14	-	TRBV4-1	-	TRBJ1-1	TGCGCCAGCAGCCCTGGCTGGGAAGGGGCTGAAGCTTTCTTT	CASSPGWEGAEAFF
17	-	TRBV27	-	TRBJ1-1	TGTGCCAGCAGTTTATCCAGACCGGGATACGGGAACACTGAAGCTTTCTTT	CASSLSRPGYGNTEAFF
18	TRBD1	TRBV5-1	-	TRBJ1-3	TGCGCCAGCAGCCCGGAAGGGACAGGGCATACCTCTGGAAACACCATATATTTT	CASSPEGTGHTSGNTIYF
14	-	TRBV6-2/TRBV6-3	few	TRBJ2-2	TGTGCCAGCAGCCTTTCAGGGGAGGCCGGGGAGCTGTTTTTT	CASSLSGEAGELFF
16	TRBD1	TRBV19	-	TRBJ1-1	TGTGCCAGTAGTACCCCTTTCCGGGACAGGGACACTGAAGCTTTCTTT	CASSTPFRDRDTEAFF
16	TRBD1	TRBV6-6	-	TRBJ2-7	TGTGCCAGCAGTTATCCCGGGACAGGGAACTTCGACGAGCAGTACTTC	CASSYPGTGNFDEQYF
19	-	TRBV18	medium-sized	TRBJ1-1	TGTGCCAGCTCACTCAACCCGGGGGCCTACGCCTCCCACAACACTGAAGCTTTCTTT	CASSLNPGAYASHNTEAFF
16	-	TRBV6-2/TRBV6-3	once	TRBJ2-6	TGTGCCAGCAGTTCGACAGGTCCTATAGGGGCCAACGTCCTGACTTTC	CASSSTGPIGANVLTF
18	-	TRBV21-1	once	TRBJ2-7	TGTGCCAGCAGCAAAGATGGGGGTCGTACGGGCAACGTCGGCGAGCAGTACTTC	CASSKDGGRTGNVGEQYF
15	TRBD1	TRBV24-1	-	TRBJ1-5	TGTGCCACCGGTGAAAACCAGGGGGTCAATCAGCCCCAGCATTTT	CATGENQGVNQPQHF
15	-	TRBV6-4	-	TRBJ2-3	TGTGCCAGCAGTGAAGAACAGGGTGGGACAGATACGCAGTATTTT	CASSEEQGGTDTQYF
14	-	TRBV15	once	TRBJ2-2	TGTGCCACCCGGGCCCCCCTGGGAACCGGGGAGCTGTTTTTT	CATRAPLGTGELFF
12	-	TRBV7-9	-	TRBJ2-3	TGTGCCAGCAGCCCCCGCGGAGATACGCAGTATTTT	CASSPRGDTQYF
16	-	TRBV6-2/TRBV6-3	-	TRBJ1-4	TGTGCCAGCAGTTACTATGAGGACACAACTAATGAAAAACTGTTTTTT	CASSYYEDTTNEKLFF
15	-	TRBV5-6	-	TRBJ1-6	TGTGCCAGCAGCCCAGTGGGAGGGGGGTCGGGGACCCTCCACTTT	CASSPVGGGSGTLHF
13	-	TRBV15	few	TRBJ2-7	TGTGCCACCAGCAACCGGGCCACCTACGAGCAGTACTTC	CATSNRATYEQYF
15	-	TRBV4-1	once	TRBJ2-7	TGCGCCAGCAGCCAAGCCCCAGCTAGCTCCTACGAGCAGTACTTC	CASSQAPASSYEQYF
14	-	TRBV27	-	TRBJ2-4	TGTGCCAGCTGGGGGGACAAGGGGGGAAACATTCAGTACTTC	CASWGDKGGNIQYF
15	TRBD1	TRBV6-1	few	TRBJ1-1	TGTGCCAGCAGTGAAGGGACAGGGGGCAGCACTGAAGCTTTCTTT	CASSEGTGGSTEAFF
16	TRBD2	TRBV25-1	few	TRBJ2-1	TGTGCCAGCAGTGAAAGGGGCCTGGGGGGGACGAATGAGCAGTTCTTC	CASSERGLGGTNEQFF
12	-	TRBV9	-	TRBJ2-7	TGTGCCAGCAGCGTAGTCAGGGACGAGCAGTACTTC	CASSVVRDEQYF
16	TRBD2	TRBV9	-	TRBJ2-1	TGTGCCAGCAGCGTAGTAGCGGGGGCTTCATACAATGAGCAGTTCTTC	CASSVVAGASYNEQFF
16	TRBD1	TRBV24-1	-	TRBJ2-5	TGTGCCACCAGTGAGTTCCGGGACAGGGGGCTGGAGACCCAGTACTTC	CATSEFRDRGLETQYF
15	-	TRBV30	-	TRBJ1-5	TGTGCCTGGAGTGACGACAGCCATAGCAATCAGCCCCAGCATTTT	CAWSDDSHSNQPQHF